This T cell receptor beta chain was recovered during a study of blood T cell repertoires in COVID-19. About the research overall: Some COVID-19 samples were acute and others convalescent; all came from the United States, Italy and Spain.

Those enrolled, adults aged roughly 18 to 90 years, came from under 25 US areas. Trimming shortened V by 0 bases and J by 3 bases, and 8 bases separated the two germline ends. Germline V gene lookup returns CDR1 SGHTA and CDR2 FQGNSA. The CDR3 covers 14 residues. Repertoires were generated with immunoSEQ multiplex PCR, while TCRdb's copy carries only in-frame clones and drops some. This table holds 310,000 or so clones, roughly 87% found once. This sequence was found in a woman aged 18-35 years who had recovered from COVID-19. The chain employs TRBV7-2 and TRBJ1-1; perhaps TRBD1 as D (5 bases). The sample consisted of PBMCs or T cells enriched from blood (not recorded which). The CDR3 reads CASSLAPGDTEAFF. The CDR3 region has the DNA TGTGCCAGCAGCTTAGCACCGGGGGACACTGAAGCTTTCTTT.